The subject of this entry is one T cell receptor beta chain. This clonotype was recorded a few times. The target of this receptor is not known. No quality values exist for individual bases; no much larger clone is one base distant. The data belong to a study of blood T cells in healthy people across ages (dated by TCRdb to the mid-2010s). Study-wide context: In model experiments, roughly one uniquely barcoded TCR beta cDNA molecule per two T cells was captured by template switching. Using deep sequencing normalized with unique cDNA molecular identifiers, the study measured how TCR beta repertoire diversity changes with age. The donors were split into four age groups: young (average 16 years), middle-aged (over 35), aged (over 55) and long-lived (82). To avoid experimental bias, donors of different ages were spread randomly across the sequencing lanes. Two additional independent replicas of 1 million unique cDNA reads from the same blood draw were analyzed for two donors (one aged 18 to 30 and one aged 80 or older). Study-level results and caveats: Because donor CMV infection status was unknown, age-related changes in expanded clonotypes were potentially confounded. As age increased, observed TCR beta diversity per million T cells dropped in a roughly linear way, and a significant reduction was already evident by age around 41. Because profiling used bulk unsorted PBMCs, naive and antigen-experienced compartments could not be compared conclusively. Estimates of total diversity based on one million sequenced T cells were regarded as lower bounds and as underestimates. Observed TCR beta diversity correlated strongly with the percentage of naive T cells measured by flow cytometry. Compared with the aged group, the long-lived group had more naive CD4+ T cells, fewer expanded clones and increased TCR diversity, suggesting age selection.

Receptors were amplified or captured by 5' RACE. These reads were obtained on an Illumina HiSeq 2500. A second about 7 to 12 cycle PCR used a sample-barcoded 5' primer and a J-beta primer mix. A unique molecular identifier was introduced onto each TCR beta cDNA molecule by a template-switch 5' adaptor carrying 12 random nucleotides. Each sample yielded at least 3 million CDR3-containing paired-end reads. First-strand cDNA synthesis was performed from all RNA using the Mint cDNA synthesis kit, with priming by a TRBC-specific oligonucleotide. Following uracil-DNA glycosylase treatment, all cDNA underwent a first 18-cycle PCR with the universal primers M1SS and BC2_uni_R. Per the source publication's procedure: For normalization, 1 million high-quality reads, each with a distinct molecular identifier, were randomly selected from each sample. Reads sharing molecular identifiers were discarded rather than binned into consensus sequences. MiTCR, with a Q25 quality threshold and the strictest error-elimination algorithm, was used for CDR3 identification, clonotype clustering and error correction. A nonparametric unseen species model with Euler transformation was used to estimate a lower bound on total TCR beta diversity. Starting from the raw public reads, TCRdb applied fastp trimming at Q25, assembled clones with MiXCR and retained in-frame beta chains. Every CDR3 protein is listed once, alongside the most common genes and DNA of its rows. These V and J calls derive from TCRdb rather than the authors' analysis. The sample table records around 1.7 million distinct CDR3 sequences; under 30% of these occur just once. The ten largest clones capture roughly 8% of the sample.

Systemically healthy Caucasian individuals from Russia, 35 to 50 in total and aged about 6 to 100 years, were included as donors. Roughly 9.5 milliliters of peripheral blood were drawn from each donor into EDTA-treated Vacutainer tubes. PBMCs were isolated by Ficoll-Paque density-gradient centrifugation, with at least 7 million obtained per sample. Trizol reagent was used to extract total RNA from the PBMCs, yielding at least 5.5 micrograms per sample. For every donor, an aliquot of PBMCs went through flow cytometry to measure the percentages of naive CD45RAhigh/CD27high T cells. CDR1 and CDR2, looked up from the germline V gene (reference sequence), are DFQATT and SNEGSKA. The CDR3 covers 14 residues, taking in both the cysteine and the phenylalanine. Just CDR3 DNA is preserved here, 42 bases in frame from base 1. Germline trimming: 5 bases from V, 7 bases from J; junction bases outside gene matches: 10.

This TCR was sampled from a woman aged 25-40 years in good health. The specimen was blood. The chain couples TRBV20-1 to TRBJ2-2; 7 bases in the middle match TRBD2. CDR3 reads: CSAALGGGSGELFF. The DNA is as follows: TGCAGTGCTGCATTGGGGGGGGGTAGCGGGGAGCTGTTTTTT.